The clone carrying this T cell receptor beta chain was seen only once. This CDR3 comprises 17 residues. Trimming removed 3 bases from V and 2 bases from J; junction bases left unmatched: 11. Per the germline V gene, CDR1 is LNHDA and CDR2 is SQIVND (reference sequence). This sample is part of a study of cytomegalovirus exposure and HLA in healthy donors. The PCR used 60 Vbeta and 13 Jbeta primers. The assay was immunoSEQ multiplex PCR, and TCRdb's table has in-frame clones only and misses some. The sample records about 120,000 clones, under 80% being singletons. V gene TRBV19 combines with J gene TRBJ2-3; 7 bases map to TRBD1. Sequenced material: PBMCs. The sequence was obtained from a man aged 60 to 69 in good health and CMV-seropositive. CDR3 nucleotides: TGTGCCAGTAGTATTAAGAAGGGGGCGAAGGTCACAGATACGCAGTATTTT. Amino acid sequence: CASSIKKGAKVTDTQYF. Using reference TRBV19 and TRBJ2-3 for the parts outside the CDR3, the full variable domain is DGGITQSPKYLFRKEGQNVTLSCEQNLNHDAMYWYRQDPGQGLRLIYYSQIVNDFQKGDIAEGYSVSREKKESFPLTVTSAQKNPTAFYLCASSIKKGAKVTDTQYFGPGTRLTVL.